The 29 T cell receptor beta chains listed next were all sequenced from one sample in a study of cytomegalovirus exposure and HLA in healthy donors. The primer mix had 60 Vbeta and 13 Jbeta primers. The table came from immunoSEQ multiplex PCR; TCRdb's copy has only in-frame clones and leaves some out. The sample is made up of around 110,000 clones, and the top ten hold roughly 3.6% of it. Material for sequencing was PBMCs. The receptors were sampled from a man in his thirties or forties in good health and CMV-seronegative.

This chain connects TRBV6-4 to TRBJ2-3; 8 bases line up with TRBD2. Germline loops: CDR1 MRHNA, CDR2 SNTAGT. V shed 0 bases, J shed 1 base, and the junction held 0 bases outside the gene matches. This CDR3 has 15 residues. The CDR3, as DNA: TGTGCCAGCAGTGACTCTAGCGGGGGCACAGATACGCAGTATTTT. Translation gives CASSDSSGGTDTQYF.

This chain links TRBV7-9 with TRBJ2-7; 7 bases fit TRBD1. Germline CDR1 reads SEHNR; CDR2 reads FQNEAQ (reference sequence). V was pared by 3 bases and J by 11 bases, with 13 bases of the junction left unmatched. There are 14 residues in the CDR3. In DNA form, the CDR3 reads TGTGCCAGCAGCTTGGGGACAGCCACTCCAGGAGAGTACTTC. Its protein product is CASSLGTATPGEYF.

This chain joins TRBV4-3 and TRBJ2-1, with D possibly being TRBD2 (7 bases). The CDR3 covers 15 residues. Per the germline V gene, CDR1 is LGHNA and CDR2 is YSLEER. Trimming removed 4 bases from V and 4 bases from J, with 14 bases in between. This chain's CDR3 is CASSPAGGAYNEQFF. CDR3 DNA: TGCGCCAGCAGCCCAGCTGGGGGGGCGTACAATGAGCAGTTCTTC.

The chain combines TRBV18 with TRBJ1-6; the match to TRBD1 covers 7 bases. This CDR3 comprises 19 residues. Germline values: CDR1 KGHSH, CDR2 LQKENI. With V trimmed by 3 bases and J by 0 bases, 11 bases remained unmatched. DNA of the CDR3: TGTGCCAGCTCACCCGTGATACCACAGGGGAACTCCTATAATTCACCCCTCCACTTT. It specifies CASSPVIPQGNSYNSPLHF.

This chain links TRBV6-5 with TRBJ2-7; perhaps TRBD1 as D (6 bases). V shed 2 bases and J shed 4 bases, with 9 bases lying between them. CDR3 length equals 13 residues. Germline V gene sequence: CDR1 MNHEY, CDR2 SVGAGI. The CDR3 region has the DNA TGTGCCAGCAGTTACCGAGACAGGTACGAGCAGTACTTC. Its translation is CASSYRDRYEQYF.

About this clone: The same CDR3 is also encoded by other DNA sequences in this sample. The rearrangement links TRBV6-9 to TRBJ1-1; unclear D gene. The CDR3 contains 11 residues. Trimming removed 6 bases at V and 10 bases at J, with 12 bases between. CDR1 and CDR2 from the germline V gene are MNHGY and SVAAGI. CDR3 sequence reads: CASRAHPGAFF. In nucleotides, the CDR3 is TGTGCCAGCAGGGCACACCCTGGAGCTTTCTTT.

V is TRBV4-1 and J is TRBJ2-3; 9 nucleotides align to TRBD2. The CDR3 has 16 residues. Germline CDR1 and CDR2: MGHRA and YSYEKL. V shed 4 bases and J 2 bases; nucleotides not matched to a gene: 7. The DNA of the CDR3 is TGCGCCAGCAGCCCGCATCTAGCGGGGTCCACAGATACGCAGTATTTT. It encodes CASSPHLAGSTDTQYF.

V is TRBV18 and J is TRBJ1-2; D is unclear. This CDR3 region has 14 residues. Germline lookup yields CDR1 KGHSH and CDR2 LQKENI. V was cut by 2 bases and J by 4 bases, with 11 bases left in between. The CDR3 sequence is CASSPTAVPYGYTF. In DNA form, the CDR3 reads TGTGCCAGCTCACCAACAGCAGTTCCCTATGGCTACACCTTC.

This chain connects TRBV28 to TRBJ1-2; a weak D match, TRBD1 (6 bases). The CDR3 is 15 residues long. V dropped 6 bases and J dropped 4 bases, with 18 bases sitting between them. Per the germline V gene, CDR1 is MDHEN and CDR2 is SYDVKM. The CDR3 here is CASRTAQGFSYGYTF. The CDR3, as DNA: TGTGCCAGCAGGACCGCTCAGGGGTTTAGCTATGGCTACACCTTC.

V and J are TRBV7-3 and TRBJ1-1; 8 bases map to TRBD1. The ends lost 5 bases at V and 0 bases at J; junction bases unmatched: 5. CDR3 length equals 15 residues. The V gene's germline CDR1 is SGHTA and CDR2 FQGTGA. CDR3 in amino acids: CASSPGTGMNTEAFF. As DNA, the CDR3 is TGTGCCAGCAGCCCCGGGACAGGAATGAACACTGAAGCTTTCTTT.

The V gene is TRBV14, the J gene TRBJ1-4; D is uncertain. V shed 2 bases and J shed 0 bases, with 7 bases lying between them. Germline lookup yields CDR1 SGHDN and CDR2 FVKESK. The CDR3 loop spans 15 amino acids. The CDR3 DNA sequence: TGTGCCAGCAGCCAAACTGGAGCAACTAATGAAAAACTGTTTTTT. This codes for CASSQTGATNEKLFF.

The chain links TRBV6-5 to TRBJ2-2; D gene unclear. V shed 2 bases and J shed 0 bases, with 10 bases lying between them. Germline values: CDR1 MNHEY, CDR2 SVGAGI. This CDR3 region has 16 residues. The CDR3: CASSYKRRTNTGELFF. DNA for the CDR3: TGTGCCAGCAGTTACAAGCGTCGGACGAACACCGGGGAGCTGTTTTTT.

This chain uses TRBV5-1 with TRBJ2-5; 10 positions match TRBD1. The end of the DNA fits TRBJ2-7 better, so the J call may be wrong. The CDR3 extends over 14 amino acids. Germline V gives CDR1 SGHRS, CDR2 YFSETQ. The CDR3 sequence: CASSLGTGGYEQYF. CDR3 DNA: TGCGCCAGCAGCTTGGGGACAGGGGGGTACGAGCAGTACTTC.

This chain links TRBV6-1 with TRBJ1-2; D uncertain. Trimming removed 2 bases at V and 4 bases at J, with 8 bases between. The CDR3 loop spans 13 amino acids. The V gene's germline CDR1 is MNHNS and CDR2 SASEGT. Written as DNA, the CDR3 is TGTGCCAGCAGTGAACGGGGTACCTATGGCTACACCTTC. Translated: CASSERGTYGYTF.

The V gene is TRBV4-1, the J gene TRBJ2-2; D is undetermined. Looked up from germline, CDR1 is MGHRA and CDR2 is YSYEKL. V lost 6 bases, J lost 6 bases, and 14 bases lay in between. The CDR3 loop spans 14 amino acids. The CDR3: CASRRSERAGELFF. The CDR3 DNA reads TGCGCCAGCAGACGATCCGAACGGGCCGGGGAGCTGTTTTTT.

The chain links TRBV5-4 to TRBJ2-7; D perhaps matches TRBD1 (6 bases). Germline V gives CDR1 SGHNT, CDR2 YYREEE (reference sequence). The CDR3 runs to 13 residues. V was shortened by 4 bases and J by 2 bases, with 10 bases between the two germline ends. The CDR3 bases are TGTGCCAGCAGCAGGGACACAACCTACGAGCAGTACTTC. This encodes CASSRDTTYEQYF.

This chain joins TRBV2 and TRBJ2-3, with unresolved D. CDR1 and CDR2 from the germline V gene are SNHLY and FYNNEI. This CDR3 has 13 residues. Trimming pared 6 bases from V and 2 bases from J, leaving 9 bases between. This CDR3 is CASRLQYTDTQYF. CDR3 bases: TGTGCCAGCAGATTACAGTACACAGATACGCAGTATTTT.

This chain links TRBV25-1 with TRBJ2-7; D perhaps matches TRBD1 (5 bases). The CDR3 contains 13 residues. The ends were cut back, 7 bases at V and 1 base at J, with 11 bases in the middle. CDR1 MGHDK and CDR2 SYGVNS come from the germline V gene. The CDR3 here is CASTQAGSYEQYF. The CDR3 DNA follows: TGTGCCAGCACACAGGCAGGGTCCTACGAGCAGTACTTC.

The chain carries TRBV10-3 and TRBJ2-6, with D maybe TRBD2 (7 bases). The CDR3 sequence is 15 residues long. The V end was cut by 10 bases, the J end by 4 bases, with 17 bases between. From germline, CDR1 is ENHRY and CDR2 SYGVKD. In nucleotides, the CDR3 is TGTGCCACGGGGGGCAGGGTCTCCGGGGCCAACGTCCTGACTTTC. Translating gives CATGGRVSGANVLTF.

The chain joins TRBV14 to TRBJ1-1, with a weak D call TRBD1 (5 bases). Looked up from germline, CDR1 is SGHDN and CDR2 is FVKESK. V lost 11 bases to trimming and J lost 6 bases, with 13 bases between them. There are 11 residues in the CDR3. In DNA form, the CDR3 reads TGTGCCGGGACTGGGGTTTCTGAAGCTTTCTTT. It is translated as CAGTGVSEAFF. Full variable domain (missing parts from reference TRBV14 and TRBJ1-1): EAGVTQFPSHSVIEKGQTVTLRCDPISGHDNLYWYRRVMGKEIKFLLHFVKESKQDESGMPNNRFLAERTGGTYSTLKVQPAELEDSGVYFCAGTGVSEAFFGQGTRLTVV.

The chain carries TRBV4-1 and TRBJ1-2, with D possibly TRBD1 on 6 matching bases. Germline V CDR1 and CDR2: MGHRA, YSYEKL. Between the trimmed V and J ends, which lost 2 bases and 8 bases, there was a span of 24 bases. This CDR3 contains 17 residues. CDR3 bases: TGCGCCAGCAGCCAACTGCCCCTGGGGGGCCGGGGGGTGGGCTACACCTTC. This sequence encodes CASSQLPLGGRGVGYTF.

This chain links TRBV4-1 with TRBJ2-1; D is perhaps TRBD2 (6 bases). The CDR3 totals 13 residues. Germline CDR1 is MGHRA and CDR2 is YSYEKL. Trimming shortened V by 4 bases and J by 4 bases, and 8 bases separated the two germline ends. Here the CDR3 DNA reads TGCGCCAGCAGCCTTGGGGGGTACAATGAGCAGTTCTTC. Translating it yields CASSLGGYNEQFF.

V is TRBV12-5 and J is TRBJ1-2; 7 nucleotides align to TRBD1. V shed 4 bases, J shed 8 bases, and the junction held 13 bases outside the gene matches. The germline V gene encodes CDR1 LGHNT and CDR2 FRNRAP. This CDR3 region has 15 residues. CDR3 region: CASGSSTGPDGGYTF. The CDR3 region has the DNA TGTGCTAGTGGTTCCTCGACAGGGCCGGATGGGGGCTACACCTTC.

The CDR3 DNA sequence: TGTGCCAGCAGTGAAGAGGGGGAAAAACTGTTTTTT. Translating it yields CASSEEGEKLFF. This chain links TRBV2 with TRBJ1-4, with D possibly TRBD1 on 5 matching bases. Germline CDR1 is SNHLY and CDR2 is FYNNEI. V lost 1 base and J lost 8, with 5 bases in between. The CDR3 consists of 12 residues.

V usage is TRBV7-2 and J usage is TRBJ1-5, with TRBD1 matching over 7 bases. The V gene's germline CDR1 is SGHTA and CDR2 FQGNSA. The CDR3 contains 14 residues. Trimming took 3 bases from V and 6 from J; bases not matched to a gene: 5. The CDR3 sequence is CASSFTGDGQPQHF. The CDR3 region has the DNA TGTGCCAGCAGCTTTACAGGGGACGGTCAGCCCCAGCATTTT. Filled out from reference TRBV7-2 and TRBJ1-5, the complete variable domain reads GAGVSQSPSNKVTEKGKDVELRCDPISGHTALYWYRQSLGQGLEFLIYFQGNSAPDKSGLPSDRFSAERTGGSVSTLTIQRTQQEDSAVYLCASSFTGDGQPQHFGDGTRLSIL.

The chain combines TRBV5-4 with TRBJ1-6; 10 bases are shared with TRBD1. This CDR3 is built from 15 residues. Germline CDR1 SGHNT, CDR2 YYREEE (reference sequence). The junction had 6 bases not matched to a gene; V was cut back by 3 bases and J by 9 bases. The CDR3 loop reads CASSWPGQGTSPLHF. CDR3 sequence (DNA): TGTGCCAGCAGCTGGCCGGGACAGGGGACTTCACCCCTCCACTTT.

This chain uses TRBV29-1 with TRBJ1-4, with 8 bases aligning to TRBD1. V was pared by 7 bases and J by 5 bases, with 3 bases of the junction left unmatched. Germline V gene sequence: CDR1 SQVTM, CDR2 ANQGSEA. The CDR3 has 12 amino acids. The CDR3 sequence is CSGTGTNEKLFF. The CDR3 DNA follows: TGCAGCGGGACAGGGACAAATGAAAAACTGTTTTTT.

V and J are TRBV5-1 and TRBJ2-3; D gene uncertain. This CDR3 is 15 amino acids long. The germline V gene has CDR1 SGHRS and CDR2 YFSETQ. V lost 0 bases and J 1 base, leaving 9 bases between the germline ends. The CDR3 DNA reads TGCGCCAGCAGCTTGGGAGCCCGGGGCACAGATACGCAGTATTTT. This translates into CASSLGARGTDTQYF.

This chain connects TRBV5-1 to TRBJ2-5; possible D gene TRBD1, 6 bases. This CDR3 region has 14 residues. V lost 4 bases and J 4 bases, leaving 14 bases between the germline ends. Germline lookup yields CDR1 SGHRS and CDR2 YFSETQ. CDR3 loop: CASSLLDRSETQYF. As DNA, the CDR3 is TGCGCCAGCAGCCTCCTGGACAGATCAGAGACCCAGTACTTC.